A single sample gave rise to the 30 T cell receptor beta chains below, sequenced in a study of EBV T-cell therapy then PD-1 blockade in nasopharyngeal carcinoma. Treatment defined: AdE1-LMPpoly-expanded autologous EBV-specific T-cell therapy followed by anti-PD-1 nivolumab. This table comes from immunoSEQ multiplex PCR, and its TCRdb copy is limited to in-frame clones, with some not included. Here the sample spans fewer than 25,000 clones, 84% being singletons. These receptors have no known antigen. Source: CD8+ T cells from blood, taken at day 61 from a patient whose treatment included autologous EBV-specific T cells and nivolumab. The receptors derive from a man aged 40-49 years with nasopharyngeal carcinoma.

This chain joins TRBV6-4 and TRBJ2-4; D may correspond to TRBD1 or TRBD2 (5 bases each). The germline V and J ends were trimmed by 3 bases and 6 bases, with 12 bases remaining between them. Germline lookup yields CDR1 MRHNA and CDR2 SNTAGT. The CDR3 totals 14 residues. DNA of the CDR3: TGTGCCAGCAGTGAGGGCAGGGCGGGAAACATTCAGTACTTC. Translating gives CASSEGRAGNIQYF.

The rearrangement uses TRBV9 and TRBJ2-3, with D perhaps given as TRBD1 or TRBD2 (5 bases each). CDR1 is SGDLS and CDR2 is YYNGEE in the germline V gene. CDR3 length: 16 amino acids. V lost 1 base, J lost 4 bases, and 16 bases lay in between. The CDR3 DNA reads TGTGCCAGCAGCGTATATAGGGGACCCTACCCAGATACGCAGTATTTT. It is translated as CASSVYRGPYPDTQYF.

The genes are TRBV4-3 and TRBJ2-3; no clear D gene. The CDR3 extends over 16 amino acids. Trimming removed 1 base from V and 0 bases from J, with 11 bases in between. From germline, CDR1 is LGHNA and CDR2 YSLEER. DNA of the CDR3: TGCGCCAGCAGCCAAGGGGCAGGTCCTAGCACAGATACGCAGTATTTT. Its translation is CASSQGAGPSTDTQYF.

This clone was counted only a few times. The gene calls are TRBV3-1 (or the pseudogene TRBV3-2) and TRBJ2-4, with 13 bases fitting TRBD2. V lost 4 bases and J lost 0; bases outside the gene matches: 3. The germline V gene has CDR1 LGHDT and CDR2 YNNKEL (reference sequence). CDR3 length: 17 residues. CDR3 protein: CASSPTSGGVAKNIQYF. DNA of the CDR3: TGTGCCAGCAGCCCCACTAGCGGGGGGGTAGCCAAAAACATTCAGTACTTC.

The J gene is TRBJ1-5, the V gene TRBV10-3; 7 bases agree with TRBD1. The V and J ends lost 0 bases and 7 bases, in that order; junction bases with no gene match: 12. CDR1 ENHRY and CDR2 SYGVKD come from the germline V gene. CDR3 size: 17 residues. CDR3 residues: CAISESLLQGPGQPQHF. CDR3 coding DNA: TGTGCCATCAGTGAGTCGTTATTACAGGGGCCCGGGCAGCCCCAGCATTTT.

The sample holds a few counts of this clone. The rearrangement joins TRBV19 to TRBJ1-5; TRBD1 might be the D (5 bases). The CDR3 is 15 residues long. Germline V gives CDR1 LNHDA, CDR2 SQIVND (reference sequence). The V and J ends lost 5 bases and 1 base respectively, with 12 bases between them. CDR3 nucleotide sequence: TGTGCCAGTAGTTTTCAGGGTATGAGCAATCAGCCCCAGCATTTT. This encodes CASSFQGMSNQPQHF.

This chain links TRBV6-2 or TRBV6-3 with TRBJ1-4; the D is unclear. The germline V and J ends were trimmed by 0 bases and 7 bases, with 9 bases remaining between them. The CDR3 has 14 residues. Germline CDR1 reads MNHEY; CDR2 reads SVGEGT. CDR3 protein: CASSYSTEGEKLFF. DNA for the CDR3: TGTGCCAGCAGTTACTCGACTGAAGGTGAAAAACTGTTTTTT.

V is TRBV7-6 and J is TRBJ2-5; TRBD2 matches 7 bases. The V and J ends lost 5 bases and 5 bases, in that order; junction bases with no gene match: 14. The CDR3 is 16 residues long. CDR1 and CDR2 from the germline V gene are SGHVS and FNYEAQ. The CDR3 loop is CASSKYSLGGGETQYF. The CDR3 DNA reads as TGTGCCAGCAGCAAATATTCCCTCGGGGGAGGGGAGACCCAGTACTTC. Full variable domain (remainder filled in from reference TRBV7-6 and TRBJ2-5): GAGVSQSPRYKVTKRGQDVALRCDPISGHVSLYWYRQALGQGPEFLTYFNYEAQQDKSGLPNDRFSAERPEGSISTLTIQRTEQRDSAMYRCASSKYSLGGGETQYFGPGTRLLVL.

This chain connects TRBV4-3 to TRBJ2-1; no reliable D call. V gave up 0 bases and J gave up 4 bases, with 7 bases separating them. The germline V gene has CDR1 LGHNA and CDR2 YSLEER. This CDR3 contains 14 residues. The CDR3: CASSQEDVYNEQFF. The CDR3 DNA reads as TGCGCCAGCAGCCAAGAAGACGTTTACAATGAGCAGTTCTTC.

This CDR3 is CSVVASGSYEQYF. The CDR3 nucleotides are TGCAGCGTTGTGGCTAGCGGGAGTTACGAGCAGTACTTC. The chain is built from TRBV29-1 and TRBJ2-7, with TRBD2 matching 10 bases. V shed 4 bases and J 4 bases; nucleotides not matched to a gene: 4. The CDR3 has 13 residues. CDR1 is SQVTM and CDR2 is ANQGSEA in the germline V gene.

In its sample, this clone was seen a few times. The chain is built from TRBV27 and TRBJ1-2; D uncertain. With 8 bases removed from V and 5 bases from J, the gap between germline ends came to 15 bases. The CDR3 is made up of 13 amino acids. Germline-derived CDR1 and CDR2 are MNHEY and SMNVEV (reference sequence). The CDR3 reads CASGRRTGYGYTF. For the CDR3, the DNA is TGTGCCAGCGGGAGGAGAACGGGTTATGGCTACACCTTC.

The chain recombines TRBV27 with TRBJ2-3; TRBD2 matches at 7 bases. The CDR3 consists of 20 residues. Germline V gene data show CDR1 as MNHEY and CDR2 as SMNVEV (reference sequence). With V trimmed by 0 bases and J by 2 bases, 17 bases remained unmatched. For the CDR3, the DNA is TGTGCCAGCAGTTTATCTTTGCCTGGTCTTAGGGCGGGGGACACAGATACGCAGTATTTT. Translation gives CASSLSLPGLRAGDTDTQYF.

The CDR3 nucleotides are TGTGCCAGCAGTTTGGGGGGGGCGGGCACCGGGGAGCTGTTTTTT. Encoded protein: CASSLGGAGTGELFF. The chain uses TRBV27 and TRBJ2-2; tentatively, D is TRBD2 (7 bases). V was trimmed by 3 bases and J by 4 bases, leaving 12 bases between them. The CDR3 has 15 amino acids. Germline CDR1 is MNHEY and CDR2 is SMNVEV (reference sequence).

This rearrangement joins TRBV6-2 or TRBV6-3 to TRBJ1-3, with D perhaps TRBD1 (6 bases). V was shortened by 6 bases and J by 1 base, with 13 bases between the two germline ends. From germline, CDR1 is MNHEY and CDR2 SVGEGT. The CDR3 extends over 15 amino acids. CDR3 DNA sequence: TGTGCCAGCAGCCACCCAGGGGAGTCTGGAAACACCATATATTTT. Translated: CASSHPGESGNTIYF.

This clone was seen only once. The J gene is TRBJ1-5, the V gene TRBV10-2, with D possibly being TRBD1 (6 bases). V lost 2 bases, J lost 7 bases, and 12 bases lay in between. CDR1 is WSHSY and CDR2 is SAAADI in the germline V gene. The CDR3 sequence is 14 residues long. This chain's CDR3 is CASSEGGRRQPQHF. The CDR3 DNA reads TGCGCCAGCAGTGAGGGGGGCCGTAGGCAGCCCCAGCATTTT.

This chain connects TRBV20-1 to TRBJ2-7, with D uncertain. Looked up from germline, CDR1 is DFQATT and CDR2 is SNEGSKA (reference sequence). Trimming took off 3 bases at V and 2 bases at J, with 11 bases between the two ends. This CDR3 contains 13 residues. Written as DNA, the CDR3 is TGCAGTGCTAGTGGGCAGCTCACCTACGAGCAGTACTTC. Its protein product is CSASGQLTYEQYF.

Turning to this clone: The sample contains more than one DNA sequence encoding this CDR3. The CDR3 DNA follows: TGTGCCAGCAGTTTCGGCCAGGGTGTCTATGGCTACACCTTC. Amino acid sequence: CASSFGQGVYGYTF. The chain recombines TRBV27 with TRBJ1-2, with D perhaps TRBD1 (5 bases). This CDR3 comprises 14 residues. V shed 3 bases and J shed 4 bases, with 12 bases lying between them. The germline CDR1 and CDR2 sequences are MNHEY and SMNVEV (reference sequence).

J is TRBJ2-7 and V is TRBV18; D might be TRBD1 (5 bases). Per germline, CDR1 KGHSH and CDR2 LQKENI. Trimming removed 5 bases from V and 3 bases from J, with 20 bases in between. The CDR3 is made up of 16 amino acids. CDR3 in DNA: TGTGCCAGCTCATGGGTCGCTCAGGGTTATAGCTACGAGCAGTACTTC. Translating gives CASSWVAQGYSYEQYF.

This CDR3 reads CASSIHGSGGPEAQYF. The CDR3 nucleotides read TGTGCCAGTAGTATTCATGGGAGCGGGGGGCCCGAGGCCCAGTACTTC. The chain links TRBV19 to TRBJ2-5, with 9 bases aligning to TRBD2. V was clipped by 3 bases and J by 9 bases; unmatched bases: 14. CDR3 length: 16 residues. The germline CDR1 and CDR2 sequences are LNHDA and SQIVND (reference sequence).

The genes are TRBV25-1 and TRBJ1-6; a possible D gene is TRBD1 (6 bases). The V end lost 7 bases, the J end lost 7 bases, and 8 bases lay between the germline ends. Germline-derived CDR1 and CDR2 are MGHDK and SYGVNS. CDR3 length: 12 amino acids. Here the CDR3 reads CASTGVNSPLHF. DNA for the CDR3: TGTGCCAGCACAGGGGTCAATTCACCCCTCCACTTT.

The chain combines TRBV13 with TRBJ2-5, with a tentative D call TRBD2 (5 bases). CDR1 is PRHDT and CDR2 is FYEKMQ in the germline V gene (reference sequence). Trimming shortened V by 1 base and J by 5 bases, and 8 bases separated the two germline ends. The CDR3 runs 13 residues. In nucleotides, the CDR3 is TGTGCCAGCAGCTTAGCCGGGGTCGAGACCCAGTACTTC. Its translation is CASSLAGVETQYF.

The rearrangement uses TRBV19 and TRBJ2-7, with 8 bases matching TRBD1. Germline trimming cut 10 bases from V and 4 bases from J; bases unmatched to any gene: 6. Looked up from germline, CDR1 is LNHDA and CDR2 is SQIVND (reference sequence). The CDR3 loop spans 12 amino acids. The CDR3 coding sequence is TGTGCCACCGGAACAGGGGGGTACGAGCAGTACTTC. This gives the protein CATGTGGYEQYF.

V usage is TRBV13 and J usage is TRBJ2-7; D call uncertain. This CDR3 has 13 residues. Germline CDR1 is PRHDT and CDR2 is FYEKMQ (reference sequence). V lost 0 bases, J lost 1 base, and 4 bases lay in between. CDR3 bases: TGTGCCAGCAGCTTAGGGGTTTCCTACGAGCAGTACTTC. This translates into CASSLGVSYEQYF.

Turning to this clone: Other DNA sequences from this sample encode an identical CDR3 as well. This sequence joins TRBV24-1 and TRBJ1-1; maybe TRBD1 (5 bases). Looked up from germline, CDR1 is KGHDR and CDR2 is SFDVKD. The germline V and J ends were trimmed by 2 bases and 0 bases, with 9 bases remaining between them. The CDR3 has 15 residues. CDR3 in amino acids: CATSDSRGMNTEAFF. Written as DNA, the CDR3 is TGTGCCACCAGTGATTCAAGGGGTATGAACACTGAAGCTTTCTTT.

This clone is labeled medium-sized (0.01 to 0.1%). The chain recombines TRBV19 with TRBJ1-5; D unclear. Germline lookup yields CDR1 LNHDA and CDR2 SQIVND (reference sequence). The CDR3 covers 15 residues. Trimming stripped 3 bases from V and 2 bases from J, with 11 bases between. For the CDR3, the DNA is TGTGCCAGTAGTATGGCCTACTATGGCAATCAGCCCCAGCATTTT. Translating gives CASSMAYYGNQPQHF.

The chain is built from TRBV5-5 and TRBJ2-1; 7 positions agree with TRBD1. The CDR3 has 17 residues. In germline, CDR1 is SGHKS, CDR2 YYEKEE (reference sequence). V was pared by 2 bases and J by 3 bases, with 11 bases of the junction left unmatched. The CDR3 DNA follows: TGTGCCAGCAGCTTAAGACACAGGGGAACCCACTACAATGAGCAGTTCTTC. Protein sequence: CASSLRHRGTHYNEQFF.

This clone was detected only once. The chain recombines TRBV6-5 with TRBJ1-1, with a tentative D call TRBD1 (5 bases). This CDR3 comprises 13 residues. Trimming took 7 bases from V and 4 from J, leaving 13 bases between them. The germline V gene encodes CDR1 MNHEY and CDR2 SVGAGI. This CDR3 is CASNRGVGTEAFF. CDR3 nucleotide sequence: TGTGCCAGCAACAGAGGGGTGGGCACTGAAGCTTTCTTT.

V and J are TRBV6-2 or TRBV6-3 and TRBJ1-1; D gene ambiguous. Germline V gene lookup returns CDR1 MNHEY and CDR2 SVGEGT. The CDR3 loop spans 15 amino acids. V was clipped by 3 bases and J by 3 bases, with 14 bases between them. CDR3 residues: CASSYIDPGDTEAFF. In nucleotides, the CDR3 is TGTGCCAGCAGTTATATCGACCCCGGGGACACTGAAGCTTTCTTT.

The table lists this clone with a count of one. The genes are TRBV29-1 and TRBJ2-7; D is unresolved. Germline CDR1 is SQVTM and CDR2 is ANQGSEA. The CDR3 spans 13 residues. The V end was cut by 3 bases, the J end by 1 base, with 10 bases between. Written as DNA, the CDR3 is TGCAGCGTTGAGTCCGCCGCATCCTACGAGCAGTACTTC. It yields the protein CSVESAASYEQYF.

CDR3 amino acids: CAIMDRGWVGELFF. CDR3 nucleotides: TGCGCCATCATGGACCGGGGTTGGGTCGGGGAGCTGTTTTTT. The chain employs TRBV23-1 and TRBJ2-2; D is perhaps TRBD2 (5 bases). TRBV23-1 belongs to the ORF category, with a function that is uncertain. Trimming stripped 10 bases from V and 7 bases from J, with 19 bases between. CDR3 size: 14 residues.